The TCR beta chain described here comes from a study of T cell changes during pregnancy in multiple sclerosis. V lost 2 bases to trimming and J lost 5 bases; unmatched junction nucleotides: 9. CDR3 length: 16 amino acids. Germline CDR1 and CDR2: MNHEY and SMNVEV (reference sequence). Clones were sequenced by immunoSEQ multiplex PCR, and TCRdb holds only the in-frame ones, with some missing. The sample carries around 70,000 clones, roughly nine tenths recorded once. Sample: peripheral blood, taken in the second trimester of pregnancy. V and J are TRBV27 and TRBJ2-7; 10 positions agree with TRBD1. This clonotype was sampled from a female donor with multiple sclerosis, enrolled in a pregnancy study. CDR3 amino acids: CASSLNRGTGADEQYF. The CDR3 DNA is TGTGCCAGCAGTTTAAATAGGGGGACAGGGGCCGACGAGCAGTACTTC.